These 19 T cell receptor beta chains were sequenced from one sample in a study of cytomegalovirus exposure and HLA in healthy donors. The PCR ran on 60 Vbeta and 13 Jbeta primers. Libraries were prepared by immunoSEQ multiplex PCR; TCRdb keeps only in-frame clonotypes and omits some of them. The profile shows about 160,000 clones, roughly 80% of them singletons. Source material: PBMCs. Receptors were obtained from a woman aged 45-60 years in good health and CMV-seronegative.

For the CDR3, the DNA is TGTGCCAGCAGTGAAACACCGCTCGGGAACTATGGCTACACCTTC. Residues: CASSETPLGNYGYTF. The chain couples TRBV6-4 to TRBJ1-2; D not certain. Germline V gene sequence: CDR1 MRHNA, CDR2 SNTAGT. This CDR3 spans 15 amino acids. V dropped 3 bases and J dropped 2 bases, with 13 bases sitting between them.

The chain carries TRBV9 and TRBJ2-7; TRBD2 agrees at 12 bases. Unmatched junction bases numbered 7, after V lost 6 bases and J lost 6 bases. Germline V gene data show CDR1 as SGDLS and CDR2 as YYNGEE. The CDR3 is made up of 14 amino acids. The chain's CDR3 is CASTSTSGSGEQYF. CDR3 nucleotide sequence: TGTGCCAGCACCTCGACTAGCGGGAGTGGCGAGCAGTACTTC.

Comment on this clone: Other DNA sequences in the same sample also yield this CDR3. This chain links TRBV19 with TRBJ1-1, with a tentative D call TRBD1 (5 bases). V lost 6 bases, J lost 8 bases, and 19 bases lay in between. This CDR3 spans 14 amino acids. The germline V gene has CDR1 LNHDA and CDR2 SQIVND (reference sequence). CDR3 sequence: CASSRGGDTHEAFF. CDR3 coding DNA: TGTGCCAGTAGCCGGGGGGGAGACACTCACGAAGCTTTCTTT. Drawing the rest from reference TRBV19 and TRBJ1-1, the complete variable domain is DGGITQSPKYLFRKEGQNVTLSCEQNLNHDAMYWYRQDPGQGLRLIYYSQIVNDFQKGDIAEGYSVSREKKESFPLTVTSAQKNPTAFYLCASSRGGDTHEAFFGQGTRLTVV.

This sequence joins TRBV30 and TRBJ2-1; D is perhaps TRBD1 (5 bases). Trimming took off 2 bases at V and 10 bases at J, with 12 bases between the two ends. Per the germline V gene, CDR1 is GTSNPN and CDR2 is SVGIG (reference sequence). This CDR3 is 12 amino acids long. CDR3 sequence (DNA): TGTGCCTGGAGTTTAGACAGCTCCGAGCAGTTCTTC. This translates into CAWSLDSSEQFF.

The chain recombines TRBV28 with TRBJ2-7; 8 bases agree with TRBD1. The germline V gene encodes CDR1 MDHEN and CDR2 SYDVKM. The CDR3 is 12 residues long. V was pared by 6 bases and J by 6 bases, with 4 bases of the junction left unmatched. The CDR3 DNA reads TGTGCCAGCAGCCGGGACAGGAGCGAGCAGTACTTC. Amino acids: CASSRDRSEQYF. Filled out from reference TRBV28 and TRBJ2-7, the complete variable domain reads DVKVTQSSRYLVKRTGEKVFLECVQDMDHENMFWYRQDPGLGLRLIYFSYDVKMKEKGDIPEGYSVSREKKERFSLILESASTNQTSMYLCASSRDRSEQYFGPGTRLTVT.

The chain is built from TRBV6-5 and TRBJ1-4; no reliable D call. Germline values: CDR1 MNHEY, CDR2 SVGAGI. Trimming took off 0 bases at V and 4 bases at J, with 3 bases between the two ends. This CDR3 contains 13 residues. CDR3 sequence reads: CASSYSINEKLFF. CDR3 DNA sequence: TGTGCCAGCAGTTACTCCATTAATGAAAAACTGTTTTTT.

In its sample, this clone was seen a few times. This sequence joins TRBV7-2 and TRBJ1-3; 7 bases map to TRBD1. Germline V gene sequence: CDR1 SGHTA, CDR2 FQGNSA. The CDR3 totals 15 residues. Germline trimming cut 3 bases from V and 4 bases from J; bases unmatched to any gene: 6. In DNA form, the CDR3 reads TGTGCCAGCAGCTTCGGGAGGGACAGAGGAAACACCATATATTTT. It specifies CASSFGRDRGNTIYF.

This clone appeared a single time. The genes are TRBV28 and TRBJ2-2, with 11 positions matching TRBD2. This CDR3 region has 15 residues. Germline lookup yields CDR1 MDHEN and CDR2 SYDVKM. V gave up 3 bases and J gave up 5 bases; unmatched junction bases: 2. The CDR3 loop is CASSFSGRGTGELFF. For the CDR3, the DNA is TGTGCCAGCAGTTTTAGCGGGAGGGGGACCGGGGAGCTGTTTTTT.

J is TRBJ2-7 and V is TRBV28, with D maybe TRBD1 (6 bases). CDR1 MDHEN and CDR2 SYDVKM come from the germline V gene. The CDR3 is 16 amino acids. The ends were cut back, 5 bases at V and 0 bases at J, with 17 bases in the middle. CDR3: CASSLGSGTYSYEQYF. For the CDR3, the DNA is TGTGCCAGCAGTCTGGGTTCTGGGACATACTCCTACGAGCAGTACTTC.

This clone was detected only once. The chain carries TRBV6-6 and TRBJ1-3, with D possibly being TRBD1 (6 bases). The CDR3 totals 15 residues. V lost 7 bases to trimming and J lost 0 bases, with 13 bases between them. Germline values: CDR1 MNHNY, CDR2 SVGAGI (reference sequence). CDR3 DNA: TGTGCCAGCACCAAGGACAGCCGCTCTGGAAACACCATATATTTT. It yields the protein CASTKDSRSGNTIYF.

This clone was counted between two and nine times. The J gene is TRBJ1-5, the V gene TRBV2; TRBD1 agrees at 9 bases. V lost 1 base and J lost 6; bases outside the gene matches: 4. The germline V gene encodes CDR1 SNHLY and CDR2 FYNNEI. The CDR3 covers 15 residues. The CDR3 bases are TGTGCCAGCAGTGAAGAAGGGACAGGGCGTCAGCCCCAGCATTTT. Translated: CASSEEGTGRQPQHF.

In this sample, this clone turned up a few times. The chain links TRBV5-6 to TRBJ1-1; D may be TRBD1 (5 bases). The germline CDR1 and CDR2 sequences are SGHDT and YYEEEE. V was shortened by 0 bases and J by 0 bases, with 9 bases between the two germline ends. The CDR3 covers 15 residues. CDR3 amino acids: CASSLEGPMNTEAFF. Written as DNA, the CDR3 is TGTGCCAGCAGCTTGGAGGGGCCAATGAACACTGAAGCTTTCTTT.

This clone has a handful of counts. The gene calls are TRBV10-3 and TRBJ2-3; 7 nucleotides line up with TRBD2. This CDR3 comprises 17 residues. CDR1 is ENHRY and CDR2 is SYGVKD in the germline V gene. V lost 0 bases to trimming and J lost 5 bases; unmatched junction nucleotides: 11. The CDR3 is CAISESTGRGSGDTQYF. CDR3 nucleotide sequence: TGTGCCATCAGTGAGTCCACGGGGCGGGGGTCTGGAGATACGCAGTATTTT.

The sample holds a few counts of this clone. This chain links TRBV6-1 with TRBJ2-1, with TRBD1 identical over 8 bases. The CDR3 runs to 14 residues. Per germline, CDR1 MNHNS and CDR2 SASEGT. V lost 4 bases to trimming and J lost 2 bases; unmatched junction nucleotides: 1. CDR3 region: CASSGTGTYNEQFF. The CDR3 nucleotides read TGTGCCAGCAGTGGGACAGGGACCTACAATGAGCAGTTCTTC.

The chain couples TRBV7-9 to TRBJ2-7; tentatively, D is TRBD1 (6 bases). The CDR3 is made up of 14 amino acids. Germline CDR1 is SEHNR and CDR2 is FQNEAQ (reference sequence). V lost 5 bases and J 2 bases, leaving 13 bases between the germline ends. CDR3 sequence reads: CASSQDRGAYEQYF. CDR3 coding DNA: TGTGCCAGCAGCCAGGACAGAGGGGCCTACGAGCAGTACTTC. Full variable domain (outside the CDR3, taken from reference TRBV7-9 and TRBJ2-7): DTGVSQNPRHKITKRGQNVTFRCDPISEHNRLYWYRQTLGQGPEFLTYFQNEAQLEKSRLLSDRFSAERPKGSFSTLEIQRTEQGDSAMYLCASSQDRGAYEQYFGPGTRLTVT.

This chain connects TRBV27 to TRBJ1-5; 9 positions match TRBD1. V was pared by 2 bases and J by 6 bases, with 11 bases of the junction left unmatched. The V gene's germline CDR1 is MNHEY and CDR2 SMNVEV (reference sequence). The CDR3 contains 17 residues. DNA for the CDR3: TGTGCCAGCAGTTTAGGTTTGGACAGGGGTCGGGGTCAGCCCCAGCATTTT. This sequence encodes CASSLGLDRGRGQPQHF.

The chain employs TRBV27 and TRBJ2-5, with 13 bases that match TRBD2. Germline V gene sequence: CDR1 MNHEY, CDR2 SMNVEV (reference sequence). This CDR3 spans 13 amino acids. The ends lost 5 bases at V and 9 bases at J; junction bases unmatched: 3. CDR3 coding DNA: TGTGCCAGCAGTCCTGGACTAGCGGGGGCCCAGTACTTC. Its translation: CASSPGLAGAQYF.

The chain combines TRBV18 with TRBJ1-5, with D maybe TRBD1 (5 bases). The CDR3 is 15 residues long. The germline V and J ends were trimmed by 5 bases and 0 bases, with 11 bases remaining between them. Germline loops: CDR1 KGHSH, CDR2 LQKENI. CDR3 protein: CASSWGGNSNQPQHF. The CDR3 DNA reads as TGTGCCAGCTCATGGGGGGGAAATAGCAATCAGCCCCAGCATTTT.

This clone has just a few counts. J is TRBJ1-5 and V is TRBV5-6; 7 bases agree with TRBD1. The trim removed 2 bases at V and 6 bases at J, leaving 5 bases unmatched. CDR1 is SGHDT, CDR2 YYEEEE, per germline. The CDR3 consists of 14 residues. The CDR3 DNA reads as TGTGCCAGCAGCTTAGGCCAGGGGGGTCAGCCCCAGCATTTT. The encoded protein is CASSLGQGGQPQHF.